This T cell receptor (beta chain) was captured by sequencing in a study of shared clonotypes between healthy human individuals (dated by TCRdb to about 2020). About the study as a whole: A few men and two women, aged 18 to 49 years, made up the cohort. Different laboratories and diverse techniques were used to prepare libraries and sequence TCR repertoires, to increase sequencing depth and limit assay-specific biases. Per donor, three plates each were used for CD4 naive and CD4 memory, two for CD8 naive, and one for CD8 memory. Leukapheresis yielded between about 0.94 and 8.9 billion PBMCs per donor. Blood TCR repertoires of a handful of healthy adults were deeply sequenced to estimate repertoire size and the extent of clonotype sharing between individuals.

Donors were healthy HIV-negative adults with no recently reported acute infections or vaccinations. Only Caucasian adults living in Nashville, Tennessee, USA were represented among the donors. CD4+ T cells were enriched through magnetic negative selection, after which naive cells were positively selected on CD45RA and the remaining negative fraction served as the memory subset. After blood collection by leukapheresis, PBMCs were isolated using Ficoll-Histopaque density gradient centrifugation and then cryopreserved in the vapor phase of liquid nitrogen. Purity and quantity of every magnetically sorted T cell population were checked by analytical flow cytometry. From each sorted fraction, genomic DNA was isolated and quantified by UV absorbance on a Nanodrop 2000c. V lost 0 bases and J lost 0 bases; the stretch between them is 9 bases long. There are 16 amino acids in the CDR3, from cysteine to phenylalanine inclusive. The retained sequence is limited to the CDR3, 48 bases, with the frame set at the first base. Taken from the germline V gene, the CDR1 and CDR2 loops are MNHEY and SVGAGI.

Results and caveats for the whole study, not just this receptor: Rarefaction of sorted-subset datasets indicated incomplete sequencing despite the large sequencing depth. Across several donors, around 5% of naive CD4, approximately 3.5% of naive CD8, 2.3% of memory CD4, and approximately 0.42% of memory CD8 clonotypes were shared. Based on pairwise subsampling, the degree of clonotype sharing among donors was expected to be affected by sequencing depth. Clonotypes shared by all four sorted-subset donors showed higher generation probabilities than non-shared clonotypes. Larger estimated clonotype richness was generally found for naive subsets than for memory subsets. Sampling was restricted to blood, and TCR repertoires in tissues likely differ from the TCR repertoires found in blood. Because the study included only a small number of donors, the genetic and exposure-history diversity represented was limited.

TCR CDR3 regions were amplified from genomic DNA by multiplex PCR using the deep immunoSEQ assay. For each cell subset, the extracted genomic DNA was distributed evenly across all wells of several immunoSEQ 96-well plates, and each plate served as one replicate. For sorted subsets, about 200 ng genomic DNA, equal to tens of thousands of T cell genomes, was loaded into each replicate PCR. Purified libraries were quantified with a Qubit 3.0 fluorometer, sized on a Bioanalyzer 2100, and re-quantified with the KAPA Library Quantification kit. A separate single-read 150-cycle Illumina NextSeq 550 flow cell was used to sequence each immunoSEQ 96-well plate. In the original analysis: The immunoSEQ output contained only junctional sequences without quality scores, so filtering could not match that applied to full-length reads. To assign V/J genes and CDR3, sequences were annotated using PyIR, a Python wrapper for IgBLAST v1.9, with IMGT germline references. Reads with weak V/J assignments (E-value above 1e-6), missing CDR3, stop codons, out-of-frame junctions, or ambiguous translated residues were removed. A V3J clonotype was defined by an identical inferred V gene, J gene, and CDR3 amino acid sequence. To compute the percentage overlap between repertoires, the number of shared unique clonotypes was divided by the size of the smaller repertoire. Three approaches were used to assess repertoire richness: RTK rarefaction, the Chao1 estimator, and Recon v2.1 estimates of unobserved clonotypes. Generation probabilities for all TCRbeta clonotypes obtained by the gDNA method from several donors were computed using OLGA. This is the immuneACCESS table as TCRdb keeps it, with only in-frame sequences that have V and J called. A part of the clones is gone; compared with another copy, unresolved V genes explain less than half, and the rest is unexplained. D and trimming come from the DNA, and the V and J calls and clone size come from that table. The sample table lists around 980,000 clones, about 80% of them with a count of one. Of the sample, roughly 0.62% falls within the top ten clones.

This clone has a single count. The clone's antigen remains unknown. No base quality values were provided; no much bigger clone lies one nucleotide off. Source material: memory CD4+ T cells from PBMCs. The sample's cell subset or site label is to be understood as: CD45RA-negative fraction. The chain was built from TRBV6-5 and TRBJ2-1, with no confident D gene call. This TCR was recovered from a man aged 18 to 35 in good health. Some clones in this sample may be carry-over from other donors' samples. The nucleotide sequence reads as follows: TGTGCCAGCAGTTACTCGATTAGGGCCTCCTACAATGAGCAGTTCTTC. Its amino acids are CASSYSIRASYNEQFF.